These T cell receptor beta chains were read from a single sample in a study of blood T cells in healthy people across ages. TCRdb reprocessed the 5' RACE reads via MiXCR and lists one record per CDR3 protein. The profile covers 900,000 to 950,000 distinct CDR3 sequences, with almost 30% appearing a single time and about 9.4% taken by the ten largest. These data were likewise used in another study, on T cells of mothers and their children.

The sequenced sample consisted of blood. These receptors originate from a woman aged 40 to 55 in good health. The CDR3 runs from the conserved cysteine through the conserved F or W. The order of the fields is CDR3 DNA, CDR3 protein, D gene, clone size, V gene, J gene. A D gene is named only where the DNA matches it firmly. Size is stated for part of the rows, as once, few or many counts, or as a class when the clone is expanded.

TGTGCCAGCTCACCGGGAGGGGGCCCGAACACTGAAGCTTTCTTT	CASSPGGGPNTEAFF	TRBD1	few	TRBV18	TRBJ1-1
TGCAGCGTTGAAAACAGGGGGCGACTCTACAATGAGCAGTTCTTC	CSVENRGRLYNEQFF	TRBD1	many	TRBV29-1	TRBJ2-1
TGCGCCAGCAGCTTGACGGTGAGCACCTACGAGCAGTTCTTC	CASSLTVSTYEQFF	-	-	TRBV5-1	TRBJ2-1
TGTGCCAGCAGCAGCGCCGGGACTCCGGGGGGGGCCCTCCACTTT	CASSSAGTPGGALHF	-	-	TRBV12-3/TRBV12-4	TRBJ1-6
TGTGCCAGCACCCGAGACTGGGCGAGAGGCGAGCAGTACTTC	CASTRDWARGEQYF	-	few	TRBV12-3/TRBV12-4	TRBJ2-7
TGTGCCAGCAGCATCCCCCTACAGGGTTCCAATGAGCAGTTCTTC	CASSIPLQGSNEQFF	-	-	TRBV11-2	TRBJ2-1
TGTGCCACCGGAACCACAGGGGTCCACGAGCAGTACTTC	CATGTTGVHEQYF	TRBD1	few	TRBV27	TRBJ2-7
TGTGCCAGCAGCCCCCGGGGAGGGACCTACTACGAGCAGTACTTC	CASSPRGGTYYEQYF	TRBD2	few	TRBV7-9	TRBJ2-7
TGTGCCAGTGGACGGACTAATGAAAAACTGTTTTTT	CASGRTNEKLFF	-	few	TRBV27	TRBJ1-4
TGTGCCACCCCCTCCGCCAGAGGAGACAATAATTCACCCCTCCACTTT	CATPSARGDNNSPLHF	-	-	TRBV7-9	TRBJ1-6
TGTGCCAGCAGCTTGGGCTGGGCGGCAGGCCAAACTGAAGCTTTCTTT	CASSLGWAAGQTEAFF	-	few	TRBV5-5	TRBJ1-1
TGCGCCAGCAGCTCCGAGAGGGGGGGGTACTACAATGAGCAGTTCTTC	CASSSERGGYYNEQFF	-	few	TRBV5-1	TRBJ2-1
TGTGCCAGCAGTCCCTTGACGGGGGGGGAGACCCAGTACTTC	CASSPLTGGETQYF	TRBD2	-	TRBV12-3/TRBV12-4	TRBJ2-5
TGTGCCAGCAGTTTGAGGGGTTACGCTGCAACTAATGAAAAACTGTTTTTT	CASSLRGYAATNEKLFF	-	-	TRBV28	TRBJ1-4
TGTGCCAGCAGCTTAGTAAGGGCTTCCACAGATACGCAGTATTTT	CASSLVRASTDTQYF	-	-	TRBV7-6	TRBJ2-3
TGCAGTGCTAGAGATTGGCGGGCCGATACAGATACGCAGTATTTT	CSARDWRADTDTQYF	-	few	TRBV20-1	TRBJ2-3
TGCAGTGCTAGACCTCTAGGGGGCGGGACTGTAGCTTTCTTT	CSARPLGGGTVAFF	TRBD1	-	TRBV20-1	TRBJ1-1
TGTGCCATCAGTGAGTCGCTAGGGTTCGATCAGCCCCAGCATTTT	CAISESLGFDQPQHF	-	-	TRBV10-3	TRBJ1-5
TGTGCCAGCAGTGAGTTTGGGGTTGGAAGGACAGATACGCAGTATTTT	CASSEFGVGRTDTQYF	-	-	TRBV6-4	TRBJ2-3
TGCGCCAGCAGCCAAGTATTGAGGAATGAGCAGTTCTTC	CASSQVLRNEQFF	-	many	TRBV4-1	TRBJ2-1
TGTGCCAGCAGTTACTCCTCCGGGACAGGTATCTACGAGCAGTACTTC	CASSYSSGTGIYEQYF	TRBD1	few	TRBV12-3/TRBV12-4	TRBJ2-7
TGCAGCGTTGGGGGGGCTACCTACGAGCAGTACTTC	CSVGGATYEQYF	-	many	TRBV29-1	TRBJ2-7
TGCAGTGCTAAGGTCGTTGGGAAGGTGGACTATGGCTACACCTTC	CSAKVVGKVDYGYTF	-	few	TRBV20-1	TRBJ1-2
TGTGCCAGCAGCTTACTGGGAGATAGCAATCAGCCCCAGCATTTT	CASSLLGDSNQPQHF	-	many	TRBV5-6	TRBJ1-5
TGTGCCAGCAGCGAAGCTGGAGGGGGCGGGGCCAACGTCCTGACTTTC	CASSEAGGGGANVLTF	-	-	TRBV2	TRBJ2-6
TGCGCCAGCAGCAGAAACCCGGGACAGGGGGACTACGAGCAGTACTTC	CASSRNPGQGDYEQYF	TRBD1	-	TRBV5-1	TRBJ2-7
TGTGCCATCCGTGGGTGGGGGGACGAGCAGTACTTC	CAIRGWGDEQYF	-	-	TRBV10-3	TRBJ2-7
TGTGCCAGCAGCGTAGCGGGGGTTCCGCGAGACCAGTTCTTC	CASSVAGVPRDQFF	-	-	TRBV9	TRBJ2-1
TGTGCCAGCAGCATCCAGTCGGGACGGAACTACGAGCAGTACTTC	CASSIQSGRNYEQYF	-	few	TRBV7-9	TRBJ2-7
TGCGCCAGCAGCTTCCCCGAGCGGGGTTACAATGAGCAGTACTTC	CASSFPERGYNEQYF	TRBD2	-	TRBV5-1	TRBJ2-7
TGCGCCAGCAGCTTGGTTCAGATGAACACTGAAGCTTTCTTT	CASSLVQMNTEAFF	-	many	TRBV5-1	TRBJ1-1
TGCAGCGTTGAATTCGGCAGGGAGCGGCCTGAAGCTTTCTTT	CSVEFGRERPEAFF	-	few	TRBV29-1	TRBJ1-1
TGTGCCAGCAGCCCTACAGGGTACAACAACGAGCAGTACTTC	CASSPTGYNNEQYF	-	-	TRBV12-3/TRBV12-4	TRBJ2-7
TGCAGTGCTCCACGACTAGCGGGGTTCCAAGAGACCCAGTACTTC	CSAPRLAGFQETQYF	TRBD2	many	TRBV20-1	TRBJ2-5
TGTGCCAGCAGCTTAGAGCAGCTGAATGAGCAGTTCTTC	CASSLEQLNEQFF	-	few	TRBV11-2	TRBJ2-1
TGTGCCAGCAGTTCTGGCCGAGGGGTCCCAGAGACCCAGTACTTC	CASSSGRGVPETQYF	-	-	TRBV27	TRBJ2-5
TGCGCCAGCAGCCACTGGACTAGCGGGGGCACAGATACGCAGTATTTT	CASSHWTSGGTDTQYF	TRBD2	few	TRBV4-1	TRBJ2-3